This T cell receptor (beta chain) was found in a study of cytomegalovirus exposure and HLA in healthy donors. About the study: A subsequent analysis reported that the 95 to 150 validation repertoires were produced on the same platform that had also been used for the roughly 670 first-cohort repertoires.

This clone appeared a few times. What it binds is unknown. The repertoire was sequenced with immunoSEQ multiplex PCR; TCRdb's copy has only in-frame clones and lacks some. The sample carries roughly 150,000 clones, roughly 91% recorded once. Study conclusions and caveats: Listed as cytomegalovirus-associated were 170 or so TCR beta chains.

With V trimmed by 2 bases and J by 8 bases, 10 bases remained unmatched. The germline V gene has CDR1 SGHRS and CDR2 YFSETQ. CDR3 length: 15 amino acids. Among the roughly 110 subjects of the validation cohort, separate from the approximately 670-subject first cohort, were the donors. This clonotype was obtained from a man younger than 30 in good health and CMV-seropositive. Sequencing input: PBMCs. The rearrangement uses TRBV5-1 and TRBJ1-3; 7 bases map to TRBD1. CDR3 residues: CASSFQGVPGDTIYF. For the CDR3, the DNA is TGCGCCAGCAGCTTTCAGGGGGTCCCGGGAGACACCATATATTTT.